This is a list of T cell receptor beta chains from one sample in a study of T cells in Graves' hyperthyroidism and ophthalmopathy. TCRdb re-called the multiplex PCR reads through MiXCR, storing one row per CDR3 protein. This sample has around 340,000 distinct CDR3 sequences, with 15% to 20% found just once. The source material was blood. The receptors come from a man younger than 40 with Graves' hyperthyroidism. The CDR3 runs from the conserved cysteine through the conserved F or W. The D gene is left open where the match is weak. A clone size is listed for some rows: how often the clone was seen (once, few, many), or a class if it is expanded.

clone_size	d_call	v_call	j_call	cdr3_nt	cdr3_aa
few	.	TRBV28	TRBJ2-7	TGTGCCAGCAGTCTAACCTCCGAACGTTACGAGCAGTACTTC	CASSLTSERYEQYF
.	.	TRBV29-1	TRBJ2-2	TGCAGCGTCTCCCTATGGAGTTCGAACACCGGGGAGCTGTTTTTT	CSVSLWSSNTGELFF
many	.	TRBV2	TRBJ2-2	TGTGCCACCCCCCGGACCACCACGAACACCGGGGAGCTGTTTTTT	CATPRTTTNTGELFF
many	.	TRBV7-3	TRBJ2-1	TGTGCCAGCAGCTTGGAGCTAGCGCACAGCAATGAGCAGTTCTTC	CASSLELAHSNEQFF
many	.	TRBV18	TRBJ1-4	TGTGCCAGCTCAGCGGTCGCAACTAATGAAAAACTGTTTTTT	CASSAVATNEKLFF
.	.	TRBV5-1	TRBJ2-2	TGCGCCAGCAGCTGGGCCAAAACCGGGGGGGAGCTGTTTTTT	CASSWAKTGGELFF
many	TRBD2	TRBV30	TRBJ2-7	TGTGCCTGGAGTGTACTGGGAGGGATGAGTGGTAGGTACGAGCAGTACTTC	CAWSVLGGMSGRYEQYF
.	.	TRBV2	TRBJ2-7	TGTGCCAGCAGTGAAAGGGACGGATACTACGAGCAGTACTTC	CASSERDGYYEQYF
.	TRBD1	TRBV19	TRBJ2-3	TGTGCCAGTAGTCCCTCCCCCCCGATCCGGGACAGGCGAGGGGCTACGCAGTATTTT	CASSPSPPIRDRRGATQYF
few	.	TRBV11-3	TRBJ2-1	TGTGCCAGCAGTCGTTACCACAATGAGCAGTTCTTC	CASSRYHNEQFF
.	.	TRBV4-1	TRBJ1-1	TGCGCCAGCAGCCAAGAATTGCGGAACACTGAAGCTTTCTTT	CASSQELRNTEAFF
.	.	TRBV9	TRBJ2-5	TGTGCCAGCAGCGTAGTTGGAGGGAAGGAGACCCAGTACTTC	CASSVVGGKETQYF
many	.	TRBV5-6	TRBJ2-7	TGTGCCAGCAGCTGGTTGGCCTCCTACGAGCAGTACTTC	CASSWLASYEQYF
.	.	TRBV7-6	TRBJ2-7	TGTGCCAGCAGCTTGTCCACAGCCTATTCCTACGAGCAGTACTTC	CASSLSTAYSYEQYF
many	.	TRBV7-9	TRBJ1-2	TGTGCCAGCAGCTTGAGGGACACAACTCTCGATGGCTACACCTTC	CASSLRDTTLDGYTF
many	.	TRBV28	TRBJ2-3	TGTGCCAGCAGTTTACTACTAGATACGCAGTATTTT	CASSLLLDTQYF
many	.	TRBV30	TRBJ2-7	TGTGCCTGGAATAGGGGGGTCTCCTACGAGCAGTACTTC	CAWNRGVSYEQYF
many	TRBD2	TRBV5-1	TRBJ2-7	TGCGCCAGCAGCTTGGAGGCGGGAGGGGGCTACGAGCAGTACTTC	CASSLEAGGGYEQYF
many	.	TRBV18	TRBJ1-2	TGTGCCAGCTCACTCTTCGACAGGATAACTAACTATGGCTACACCTTC	CASSLFDRITNYGYTF
.	.	TRBV2	TRBJ2-5	TGTGCCAGCACCGAATATCAGACCCAGTACTTC	CASTEYQTQYF
few	.	TRBV18	TRBJ2-5	TGTGCCAGCTCACCAAACTCCCGAGGTCTGACCCAGTACTTC	CASSPNSRGLTQYF
once	.	TRBV5-5	TRBJ2-1	TGTGCCAGCAGCCCCGAGCCTAATGAGCAGTTCTTC	CASSPEPNEQFF
many	.	TRBV27	TRBJ1-2	TGTGCCAGCAGTTTGGGGTCGTTACTCGGAGGCTACACCTTC	CASSLGSLLGGYTF
many	.	TRBV6-1	TRBJ1-5	TGTGCCAGCAGGGACAGTTATAGCAATCAGCCCCAGCATTTT	CASRDSYSNQPQHF
.	TRBD1	TRBV3-1	TRBJ2-1	TGTGCCAGCAGCCAAGATTGGCGTCGGGACAGGGGTTTGGGTGAGCAGTTCTTC	CASSQDWRRDRGLGEQFF
many	TRBD2	TRBV25-1	TRBJ2-1	TGTGCCAGCAGTGCGGAGGGACTAGCGGGACCGTCCTACAATGAGCAGTTCTTC	CASSAEGLAGPSYNEQFF
.	TRBD2	TRBV7-9	TRBJ2-2	TGTGCCAGCAGCAATCTAGCGGGAGTGAACACCGGGGAGCTGTTTTTT	CASSNLAGVNTGELFF
.	.	TRBV11-3	TRBJ2-5	TGTGCCAGCAGTTCCAGGAGACAAGAGACCCAGTACTTC	CASSSRRQETQYF